This T cell receptor beta chain was profiled in a study of lymphopenia after photon versus proton radiotherapy. Overall study findings and caveats: Better survival with proton therapy was suggested as possible, not demonstrated. Relative stability marked proton patients; photon patients lost diversity and naive cells. After the lymphocyte nadir, photon-treated repertoires showed oligoclonal expansion, especially of CD8+ Temra cells.

Comment on this clone: The antigen is undetermined.

Method: immunoSEQ multiplex PCR; TCRdb's copy keeps in-frame clones and lacks some. The sample has some 64,000 clones; about 85% are singletons. Germline-derived CDR1 and CDR2 are SGHVS and FQNEAQ. V lost 7 bases, J lost 8 bases, and 29 bases lay in between. The CDR3 spans 17 residues. The clonotype comes from a man at least 80 years old with esophageal cancer. Source: peripheral blood, taken from a patient treated with proton-based radiotherapy. The V call is TRBV7-8, the J call TRBJ1-2; TRBD1 might be the D (5 bases). The CDR3 sequence is CASTSGVRGRGRKGYTF. The CDR3 DNA sequence: TGTGCCAGCACCTCCGGTGTGAGGGGCCGAGGGCGGAAAGGCTACACCTTC.